One sample yielded the 9 T cell receptor beta chains listed below, sequenced in a study of cytomegalovirus exposure and HLA in healthy donors. 60 Vbeta and 13 Jbeta primers were used in PCR. Libraries were prepared by immunoSEQ multiplex PCR; TCRdb keeps only in-frame clonotypes and omits some of them. This table holds about 82,000 clones, about nine tenths found once. The specimen sequenced was PBMCs. These receptors all come from a man in his late teens or twenties in good health and CMV-seronegative.

The chain recombines TRBV6-5 with TRBJ2-1; no clear D. Between the trimmed V and J ends, which lost 5 bases and 7 bases, there was a span of 12 bases. Germline V gene data show CDR1 as MNHEY and CDR2 as SVGAGI. The length of the CDR3 is 13 residues. CDR3 in amino acids: CASSSLTRNEQFF. Here the CDR3 DNA reads TGTGCCAGCAGTAGTCTAACCAGGAATGAGCAGTTCTTC.

This clone has only a few counts. The chain has TRBV28 and TRBJ2-3; D may be TRBD2 (6 bases). There are 18 residues in the CDR3. Germline-derived CDR1 and CDR2 are MDHEN and SYDVKM. Trimming took 2 bases from V and 4 from J, leaving 22 bases between them. CDR3 amino acids: CASSLRGWRGQLADTQYF. CDR3 bases: TGTGCCAGCAGTTTACGGGGGTGGCGGGGCCAGTTGGCAGATACGCAGTATTTT. Complete variable domain (other parts from reference TRBV28 and TRBJ2-3): DVKVTQSSRYLVKRTGEKVFLECVQDMDHENMFWYRQDPGLGLRLIYFSYDVKMKEKGDIPEGYSVSREKKERFSLILESASTNQTSMYLCASSLRGWRGQLADTQYFGPGTRLTVL.

The J gene is TRBJ1-6, the V gene TRBV9; unclear D gene. The germline V and J ends were trimmed by 4 bases and 7 bases, with 9 bases remaining between them. This CDR3 is built from 13 residues. Germline values: CDR1 SGDLS, CDR2 YYNGEE. The CDR3 region has the DNA TGTGCCAGCAGCTACGAGAGCAATTCACCCCTCCACTTT. It encodes CASSYESNSPLHF.

In DNA, the CDR3 is TGTGCCAGCAGCTTAGTCAGCGGGCTGCGAAACAATGAGCAGTTCTTC. Amino acid sequence: CASSLVSGLRNNEQFF. The V and J genes are TRBV7-3 and TRBJ2-1; perhaps TRBD2 as D (6 bases). In germline, CDR1 is SGHTA, CDR2 FQGTGA. CDR3 length: 16 residues. Trimming shortened V by 2 bases and J by 5 bases, and 16 bases separated the two germline ends.

The V and J genes are TRBV5-4 and TRBJ2-1; TRBD2 aligns across 7 bases. V was clipped by 0 bases and J by 10 bases; unmatched bases: 10. Germline CDR1 is SGHNT and CDR2 is YYREEE (reference sequence). This CDR3 region has 15 residues. CDR3 residues: CASSLAERGFWEQFF. The CDR3, as DNA: TGTGCCAGCAGCTTGGCGGAGCGGGGCTTTTGGGAGCAGTTCTTC.

This CDR3 reads CASSLSRGYQETQYF. In nucleotides, the CDR3 is TGTGCCAGCAGTTTATCCAGGGGATACCAAGAGACCCAGTACTTC. The V gene is TRBV27, the J gene TRBJ2-5, with D possibly being TRBD1 (6 bases). V was cut by 0 bases and J by 0 bases, with 8 bases left in between. Looked up from germline, CDR1 is MNHEY and CDR2 is SMNVEV (reference sequence). The CDR3 consists of 15 residues.

The rearrangement uses TRBV12-5 and TRBJ2-1; D perhaps matches TRBD1 (5 bases). CDR1 is LGHNT, CDR2 FRNRAP, per germline. V lost 3 bases and J 8 bases, leaving 11 bases between the germline ends. This CDR3 comprises 13 residues. CDR3 amino acids: CASGLADSDEQFF. For the CDR3, the DNA is TGTGCTAGTGGTTTAGCAGACAGCGATGAGCAGTTCTTC.

This clone was seen a few times. This sequence joins TRBV4-2 and TRBJ2-5; 9 nucleotides match TRBD2. The length of the CDR3 is 16 residues. The V gene end was trimmed by 1 base and the J gene end by 0 bases; junction bases not matched to a gene: 3. CDR1 and CDR2 (germline): LGHNA, YNFKEQ. For the CDR3, the DNA is TGTGCCAGCAGCCAAGCGGCTAGCGGGAACCAAGAGACCCAGTACTTC. This translates into CASSQAASGNQETQYF.

This sequence joins TRBV5-6 and TRBJ1-1; TRBD1 aligns across 7 bases. V lost 4 bases and J lost 2; bases outside the gene matches: 5. Germline V gene lookup returns CDR1 SGHDT and CDR2 YYEEEE. The CDR3 has 14 amino acids. CDR3 sequence reads: CASSRDRANTEAFF. The CDR3 coding sequence is TGTGCCAGCAGCCGTGACAGGGCTAACACTGAAGCTTTCTTT. Supplemented by reference TRBV5-6 and TRBJ1-1, the full variable domain reads DAGVTQSPTHLIKTRGQQVTLRCSPKSGHDTVSWYQQALGQGPQFIFQYYEEEERQRGNFPDRFSGHQFPNYSSELNVNALLLGDSALYLCASSRDRANTEAFFGQGTRLTVV.